The present entry profiles one T cell receptor (beta chain) with its context. Its target is not known. The J segment lost 2 bases and the V segment lost 3 bases, leaving 13 bases of the junction unmatched. This CDR3 has 18 amino acids. The germline gives CDR1 SEHNR, CDR2 FQNEAQ (reference sequence). This sample was included in a study of OX40 agonist ivuxolimab in advanced cancers. As for the study in general: Patients were infused with ivuxolimab every 2 weeks at 0.01 to 10 mg/kg. Partial responses, seen in three patients, involved one hepatocellular carcinoma and two cutaneous melanomas. Study-wide results and caveats: Relative to CD4+, CD8+ T cells held more expanded clones on average.

Peripheral blood came from all dose cohorts at three timepoints. Only in-frame clones appear in the TCRdb table, and some are missing; sequencing was by immunoSEQ multiplex PCR. The sample shows tens of thousands of clones, approximately 92% of them seen only once. The source is an adult with an advanced solid tumor such as melanoma, head and neck, liver or kidney cancer. The rearrangement joins TRBV7-9 to TRBJ1-3; 7 nucleotides align to TRBD1. Sequenced material: CD4+ or CD8+ T cells sorted from blood, taken in a trial of the OX40 agonist ivuxolimab. CDR3 sequence (DNA): TGTGCCAGCAGCTTGGTCGACAGGGCCTGGGTCACTGGAAACACCATATATTTT. It specifies CASSLVDRAWVTGNTIYF.